The 24 T cell receptor beta chains below were found in one sample sequenced in a study of cytomegalovirus exposure and HLA in healthy donors. Both 60 Vbeta primers and 13 Jbeta primers went into the PCR. The protocol was immunoSEQ multiplex PCR, while the TCRdb copy is restricted to in-frame clones and leaves out a portion. This table has around 170,000 clones, more than 75% appearing once. The sequenced material came from PBMCs. The origin of the receptors is a woman between 45 and 65 years old in good health and CMV-seropositive.

This clone was counted a few times. The rearrangement links TRBV5-5 to TRBJ2-2, with D perhaps being TRBD1 or TRBD2 (5 bases each). The CDR3 extends over 17 amino acids. Trimming removed 4 bases from V and 1 base from J, with 17 bases in between. CDR1 is SGHKS and CDR2 is YYEKEE in the germline V gene (reference sequence). The CDR3 sequence: CASSVGRRTENTGELFF. For the CDR3, the DNA is TGTGCCAGCAGCGTGGGACGACGAACAGAGAACACCGGGGAGCTGTTTTTT.

This clone was seen only once. The chain joins TRBV18 to TRBJ1-6; the D gene is possibly TRBD1 (5 bases). Germline V gene sequence: CDR1 KGHSH, CDR2 LQKENI. The CDR3 spans 14 residues. Trimming stripped 2 bases from V and 10 bases from J, with 12 bases between. The CDR3 loop is CASSPFREESPLHF. As DNA, the CDR3 is TGTGCCAGCTCACCATTCAGGGAAGAGTCACCCCTCCACTTT. The variable domain in full, completed from reference TRBV18 and TRBJ1-6, reads NAGVMQNPRHLVRRRGQEARLRCSPMKGHSHVYWYRQLPEEGLKFMVYLQKENIIDESGMPKERFSAEFPKEGPSILRIQQVVRGDSAAYFCASSPFREESPLHFGNGTRLTVT.

This clone was picked up one time. V usage is TRBV6-1 and J usage is TRBJ2-7; tentatively, D is TRBD2 (5 bases). Deletions cut 7 bases from V and 7 bases from J, with 20 bases between. The germline V gene has CDR1 MNHNS and CDR2 SASEGT. The CDR3 has 14 amino acids. Here the CDR3 DNA reads TGTGCCAGCAACCCTACCCACCGGGGAAGTGAGCAGTACTTC. Its translation: CASNPTHRGSEQYF.

V usage is TRBV5-1 and J usage is TRBJ2-3, with TRBD1 as a possible D gene (5 bases). The germline V gene has CDR1 SGHRS and CDR2 YFSETQ. The CDR3 is 14 amino acids. Trimming took off 4 bases at V and 2 bases at J, with 11 bases between the two ends. The CDR3 nucleotides read TGCGCCAGCAGCCAGGGATCCACCACAGATACGCAGTATTTT. Protein product: CASSQGSTTDTQYF.

This chain connects TRBV18 to TRBJ2-3; weak D call: TRBD2 (6 bases). The CDR3 totals 13 residues. Germline assignment: CDR1 KGHSH and CDR2 LQKENI. The V end was cut by 10 bases, the J end by 4 bases, with 15 bases between. CDR3 sequence: CATVTSLADTQYF. CDR3 in DNA: TGTGCCACCGTGACTAGTTTGGCAGATACGCAGTATTTT. Supplemented by reference TRBV18 and TRBJ2-3, the full variable domain reads NAGVMQNPRHLVRRRGQEARLRCSPMKGHSHVYWYRQLPEEGLKFMVYLQKENIIDESGMPKERFSAEFPKEGPSILRIQQVVRGDSAAYFCATVTSLADTQYFGPGTRLTVL.

This rearrangement joins TRBV2 to TRBJ2-7; possible D gene TRBD2, 6 bases. The length of the CDR3 is 15 residues. Germline assignment: CDR1 SNHLY and CDR2 FYNNEI. With 3 bases removed from V and 4 bases from J, the gap between germline ends came to 16 bases. The DNA of the CDR3 is TGTGCCAGCAGTGAGCGGGGAAGGATCTTTTACGAGCAGTACTTC. Protein product: CASSERGRIFYEQYF.

This clone showed up just once. This chain joins TRBV29-1 and TRBJ1-3, with D perhaps matching TRBD1 (5 bases). Looked up from germline, CDR1 is SQVTM and CDR2 is ANQGSEA. The V end was cut by 7 bases, the J end by 7 bases, with 11 bases between. The CDR3 length is 11 residues. The CDR3 region is CSATGGNTIYF. The CDR3 nucleotides are TGCAGCGCAACGGGGGGGAACACCATATATTTT.

The chain links TRBV4-1 to TRBJ2-3; 10 nucleotides line up with TRBD2. CDR1 and CDR2 (germline): MGHRA, YSYEKL. The CDR3 spans 16 residues. V lost 1 base and J lost 4; bases outside the gene matches: 5. CDR3 protein: CASSQVGAGGADTQYF. The CDR3 nucleotides read TGCGCCAGCAGCCAAGTGGGAGCGGGGGGGGCAGATACGCAGTATTTT.

V and J are TRBV9 and TRBJ2-1; 8 bases map to TRBD2. Germline CDR1 and CDR2: SGDLS and YYNGEE. V lost 3 bases and J lost 3; bases outside the gene matches: 8. The length of the CDR3 is 16 residues. In DNA, the CDR3 is TGTGCCAGCAGCGACACCGGGACTAGGATCTACAATGAGCAGTTCTTC. This sequence encodes CASSDTGTRIYNEQFF. Full variable domain (missing parts from reference TRBV9 and TRBJ2-1): DSGVTQTPKHLITATGQRVTLRCSPRSGDLSVYWYQQSLDQGLQFLIQYYNGEERAKGNILERFSAQQFPDLHSELNLSSLELGDSALYFCASSDTGTRIYNEQFFGPGTRLTVL.

The CDR3 protein is CARSDKNTEAFF. CDR3 in DNA: TGTGCCCGATCAGACAAAAACACTGAAGCTTTCTTT. This chain joins TRBV30 and TRBJ1-1; D not certain. In germline, CDR1 is GTSNPN, CDR2 SVGIG (reference sequence). Trimming pared 8 bases from V and 2 bases from J, leaving 12 bases between. The length of the CDR3 is 12 residues.

V and J are TRBV19 and TRBJ1-1; 7 bases agree with TRBD1. J was trimmed by 4 bases and V by 4 bases; bases with no gene match: 6. Per the germline V gene, CDR1 is LNHDA and CDR2 is SQIVND (reference sequence). The CDR3 sequence is 14 residues long. The CDR3 here is CASSSKQGRTEAFF. As DNA, the CDR3 is TGTGCCAGTAGTAGCAAACAGGGGCGCACTGAAGCTTTCTTT.

The rearrangement uses TRBV6-5 and TRBJ2-5, with D possibly matching TRBD2 (5 bases). CDR1 is MNHEY, CDR2 SVGAGI, per germline. The CDR3 spans 15 residues. Deletions cut 7 bases from V and 2 bases from J, with 17 bases between. CDR3 DNA: TGTGCCAGCACTCCCACGGGGAAGACTCAAGAGACCCAGTACTTC. As protein: CASTPTGKTQETQYF.

Of note for this clone: Other DNA sequences in this sample translate to the same CDR3. This sequence joins TRBV21-1 and TRBJ1-5. TRBV21-1 is a pseudogene. This CDR3 spans 18 amino acids. The DNA of the CDR3 is TGTGCCAGCAGCAAAGCCCCCCATCGGGGGACGAGGCATCAGCCCCAGCATTTT. This sequence encodes CASSKAPHRGTRHQPQHF.

Comments on this clone: One junction end disagrees with the germline gene, perhaps due to a read error. This specimen includes other DNA sequences encoding the same CDR3. The rearrangement links TRBV11-2 to TRBJ1-1, with D possibly TRBD1 on 6 matching bases. CDR1 and CDR2 from the germline V gene are SGHAT and FQNNGV. This CDR3 comprises 16 residues. The CDR3 spells CASSPRRSGVNTEAFF. As DNA, the CDR3 is TGTGCCAGCAGCCCAAGACGGTCAGGGGTCAACACTGAAGCCTTCTTT. Filled out from reference TRBV11-2 and TRBJ1-1, the complete variable domain reads EAGVAQSPRYKIIEKRQSVAFWCNPISGHATLYWYQQILGQGPKLLIQFQNNGVVDDSQLPKDRFSAERLKGVDSTLKIQPAKLEDSAVYLCASSPRRSGVNTEAFFGQGTRLTVV.

This clone was detected once. The chain has TRBV6-6 and TRBJ2-1; tentatively, D is TRBD1 (5 bases). Trimming cost V 2 bases and J 4 bases, with 9 bases left between them. Germline CDR1 MNHNY, CDR2 SVGAGI (reference sequence). The CDR3 has 14 amino acids. The CDR3 reads CASSYMGPYNEQFF. CDR3 nucleotides: TGTGCCAGCAGTTACATGGGGCCGTACAATGAGCAGTTCTTC.

The rearrangement joins TRBV7-2 to TRBJ1-5, with 10 bases that match TRBD1. CDR1 and CDR2 (germline): SGHTA, FQGNSA. The V and J ends lost 5 bases and 4 bases, in that order; junction bases with no gene match: 5. This CDR3 has 15 residues. The CDR3 nucleotides are TGTGCCAGCAGCCATGGGACAGGGGAGAATCAGCCCCAGCATTTT. Protein sequence: CASSHGTGENQPQHF.

This clone has only one observation. The chain employs TRBV4-3 and TRBJ2-7, with 7 bases lining up with TRBD2. After removal of 3 bases from V and 0 bases from J, the junction contained 5 bases not matched to a gene. This CDR3 has 15 residues. The V gene's germline CDR1 is LGHNA and CDR2 YSLEER. The CDR3 DNA reads as TGCGCCAGCAGCCAGGATGGCGGGAGCTCCTACGAGCAGTACTTC. Encoded protein: CASSQDGGSSYEQYF.

The chain recombines TRBV5-4 with TRBJ1-2; 12 nucleotides line up with TRBD1. The CDR3 loop spans 16 amino acids. CDR1 and CDR2 (germline): SGHNT, YYREEE (reference sequence). V gave up 4 bases and J gave up 7 bases; unmatched junction bases: 11. Here the CDR3 reads CASSRGTGQGASGYTF. CDR3 bases: TGTGCCAGCAGCCGAGGAACGGGACAGGGGGCCTCTGGCTACACCTTC.

The gene calls are TRBV5-1 and TRBJ2-1; TRBD1 matches 7 bases. The J segment lost 5 bases and the V segment lost 7 bases, leaving 24 bases of the junction unmatched. CDR3 length: 19 residues. Germline V gives CDR1 SGHRS, CDR2 YFSETQ. CDR3 in DNA: TGCGCCAGCGACAAGGGCCCCCTATACAGGGGACAAATAGACAATGAGCAGTTCTTC. Amino acids: CASDKGPLYRGQIDNEQFF.

CDR3: CASSQGQGIGTDTQYF. The CDR3, as DNA: TGTGCCAGCAGCCAAGGACAGGGGATAGGCACAGATACGCAGTATTTT. The chain links TRBV14 to TRBJ2-3; 8 positions match TRBD1. The germline V gene has CDR1 SGHDN and CDR2 FVKESK. This CDR3 comprises 16 residues. J gave up 1 base and V 1 base, and 4 bases lay outside the gene matches.

This clone has only a few counts. The rearrangement uses TRBV6-1 and TRBJ2-5; D gene uncertain. Germline values: CDR1 MNHNS, CDR2 SASEGT. With 5 bases removed from V and 2 bases from J, the gap between germline ends came to 12 bases. The CDR3 runs to 14 residues. CDR3 amino acids: CASSTPAGQETQYF. The DNA of the CDR3 is TGTGCCAGCAGTACCCCAGCAGGACAAGAGACCCAGTACTTC.

This chain connects TRBV11-3 to TRBJ1-6; D is undetermined. The germline CDR1 and CDR2 sequences are SGHNT and YENEEA. V was clipped by 6 bases and J by 0 bases, with 12 bases between them. There are 16 residues in the CDR3. CDR3 in DNA: TGTGCCAGCAGTCTAGGTGGCAGCTCCTATAATTCACCCCTCCACTTT. This codes for CASSLGGSSYNSPLHF.

In DNA, the CDR3 is TGTGCCAGCAGCCAAGCCCAAGAAATGTTTGGTGAAAAACTGTTTTTT. Translation gives CASSQAQEMFGEKLFF. This chain uses TRBV5-4 with TRBJ1-4; D not certain. V lost 4 bases to trimming and J lost 7 bases, with 20 bases between them. CDR3 length: 16 amino acids. Per the germline V gene, CDR1 is SGHNT and CDR2 is YYREEE (reference sequence).

The chain combines TRBV19 with TRBJ2-6; D is undetermined. V gave up 8 bases and J gave up 7 bases, with 6 bases separating them. The CDR3 contains 11 residues. Germline CDR1 reads LNHDA; CDR2 reads SQIVND (reference sequence). DNA of the CDR3: TGTGCCAGTTCCATCGCCAACGTCCTGACTTTC. This gives the protein CASSIANVLTF.